This TCR beta chain was obtained from a study of blood T cell repertoires in COVID-19. In the authors' methods: The authors estimated nucleated cell counts from reference gene primer amplification. The data were produced by immunoSEQ multiplex PCR, yet TCRdb's version contains in-frame clones alone and is incomplete. The V and J calls and clone size come from that table; D and trimming were worked out from the DNA. The table lists about 230,000 clones, 70% to 90% of them singletons. Germline V gene data show CDR1 as SGDLS and CDR2 as YYNGEE. This CDR3 has 14 residues. Trimming took 4 bases from V and 1 from J, leaving 11 bases between them.

The chain couples TRBV9 to TRBJ1-2; the D gene is possibly TRBD1 (6 bases). Sequenced: peripheral blood. The receptor comes from a man in his forties with acute or convalescent COVID-19. The CDR3 reads CASSPPQGNYGYTF. CDR3 coding DNA: TGTGCCAGCAGCCCTCCACAGGGTAACTATGGCTACACCTTC.